Below are 20 T cell receptor beta chains sequenced from a single sample in a study of blood T cell repertoires in COVID-19. The table came from immunoSEQ multiplex PCR; TCRdb's copy has only in-frame clones and leaves some out. The sample carries about 32,000 clones, around 86% recorded once. Input material: peripheral blood. These receptor sequences come from an elderly woman with active or convalescent COVID-19.

This chain links TRBV3-1 (or the pseudogene TRBV3-2) with TRBJ1-6; possibly TRBD1 for D (6 bases). The CDR3 is 18 residues long. Trimming removed 3 bases from V and 0 bases from J, with 15 bases in between. Germline V gives CDR1 LGHDT, CDR2 YNNKEL (reference sequence). The CDR3 loop is CASSHSAQGSSYNSPLHF. The CDR3 region has the DNA TGTGCCAGCAGCCATTCTGCACAGGGAAGCTCCTATAATTCACCCCTCCACTTT.

Points on this clone: Other nucleotide sequences from this sample produce the same CDR3. This rearrangement joins TRBV7-8 to TRBJ2-1; 12 bases are a match to TRBD2. V trimming: 1 base; J trimming: 7 bases; junction bases outside the gene matches: 11. This CDR3 spans 18 amino acids. Germline V gene lookup returns CDR1 SGHVS and CDR2 FQNEAQ. DNA for the CDR3: TGTGCCAGCAGCTTAGTGTGGGGGACTAGCGGGCGGGGGAATGAGCAGTTCTTC. Translation gives CASSLVWGTSGRGNEQFF.

The chain joins TRBV11-3 to TRBJ2-7, with 7 positions matching TRBD1. The CDR3 is 13 residues long. V was pared by 5 bases and J by 3 bases, with 4 bases of the junction left unmatched. CDR1 and CDR2 from the germline V gene are SGHNT and YENEEA. The CDR3 DNA reads TGTGCCAGCAGCCCGGGACAGAACTACGAGCAGTACTTC. Residues: CASSPGQNYEQYF.

V is TRBV5-5 and J is TRBJ1-1; D remains unclear. Germline CDR1 is SGHKS and CDR2 is YYEKEE (reference sequence). V was pared by 0 bases and J by 1 base, with 4 bases between. The length of the CDR3 is 13 residues. CDR3 DNA sequence: TGTGCCAGCAGCTTGGCTCCGAACACTGAAGCTTTCTTT. Its translation is CASSLAPNTEAFF.

The chain uses TRBV28 and TRBJ1-4, with 9 bases fitting TRBD1. Germline-derived CDR1 and CDR2 are MDHEN and SYDVKM. The CDR3 covers 14 residues. With V trimmed by 6 bases and J by 8 bases, 7 bases remained unmatched. CDR3: CASSFTGGREKLFF. CDR3 in DNA: TGTGCCAGCAGCTTCACAGGGGGCCGGGAAAAACTGTTTTTT.

This chain uses TRBV15 with TRBJ1-5, with TRBD1 as a possible D gene (5 bases). This CDR3 has 15 residues. Germline V gene lookup returns CDR1 LNHNV and CDR2 YYDKDF (reference sequence). V lost 2 bases and J 1 base, leaving 9 bases between the germline ends. CDR3 DNA sequence: TGTGCCACCAGCAGACTGCGGGACAGCAATCAGCCCCAGCATTTT. Its translation: CATSRLRDSNQPQHF.

This rearrangement joins TRBV18 to TRBJ1-5; a weak D match, TRBD1 (6 bases). Trimming took 5 bases from V and 6 from J, leaving 14 bases between them. The CDR3 has 14 residues. Germline CDR1 reads KGHSH; CDR2 reads LQKENI. CDR3 amino acids: CASSSGGVGQPQHF. The DNA of the CDR3 is TGTGCCAGCTCATCGGGGGGCGTTGGTCAGCCCCAGCATTTT.

V usage is TRBV23-1 and J usage is TRBJ2-7; 7 bases map to TRBD1. TRBV23-1 is an ORF, with its function uncertain. The trim removed 0 bases at V and 2 bases at J, leaving 13 bases unmatched. The CDR3 length is 18 residues. For the CDR3, the DNA is TGCGCCAGCAGTCAATCGGTCCCTACAGGGGTAATAGCCTACGAGCAGTACTTC. Translated: CASSQSVPTGVIAYEQYF.

The chain uses TRBV5-1 and TRBJ2-7, with 10 bases that match TRBD1. This CDR3 spans 17 amino acids. CDR1 is SGHRS and CDR2 is YFSETQ in the germline V gene. V gave up 2 bases and J gave up 3 bases; unmatched junction bases: 11. The CDR3 nucleotides are TGCGCCAGCAGCTTCGCCCAAGGACAGGGGGTCTTCTACGAGCAGTACTTC. This encodes CASSFAQGQGVFYEQYF.

The count of this clone is one. This chain connects TRBV7-9 to TRBJ2-3, with D possibly matching TRBD2 (7 bases). V was pared by 4 bases and J by 5 bases, with 22 bases between. The CDR3 extends over 17 amino acids. Germline assignment: CDR1 SEHNR and CDR2 FQNEAQ (reference sequence). This chain's CDR3 is CASSYRLGGPLGDTQYF. CDR3 nucleotides: TGTGCCAGCAGCTACCGGCTCGGGGGGCCCCTGGGAGATACGCAGTATTTT.

This clone showed up just once. The chain employs TRBV24-1 and TRBJ2-1; 9 bases agree with TRBD1. V lost 4 bases and J lost 0; bases outside the gene matches: 9. Looked up from germline, CDR1 is KGHDR and CDR2 is SFDVKD. The CDR3 has 18 amino acids. The CDR3 sequence: CATSENPGQGLSYNEQFF. For the CDR3, the DNA is TGTGCCACCAGTGAGAATCCGGGACAGGGACTCTCCTACAATGAGCAGTTCTTC.

The genes are TRBV28 and TRBJ1-5; TRBD1 aligns across 11 bases. CDR3 length equals 16 residues. In germline, CDR1 is MDHEN, CDR2 SYDVKM. The V segment lost 1 base and the J segment 5 bases; nucleotides outside the gene matches: 4. The CDR3 spells CASSLYGTGGYQPQHF. CDR3 coding DNA: TGTGCCAGCAGTTTATATGGGACAGGGGGTTATCAGCCCCAGCATTTT.

The chain links TRBV5-1 to TRBJ2-1; TRBD2 agrees at 7 bases. The V and J ends lost 0 bases and 3 bases, in that order; junction bases with no gene match: 3. The CDR3 is 15 amino acids. The germline gives CDR1 SGHRS, CDR2 YFSETQ. The CDR3: CASSLAGTNYNEQFF. The CDR3, as DNA: TGCGCCAGCAGCTTGGCCGGGACTAACTACAATGAGCAGTTCTTC.

The chain combines TRBV10-3 with TRBJ2-5; D remains unclear. CDR3 length: 11 residues. Germline V lookup: CDR1 ENHRY, CDR2 SYGVKD. The germline V and J ends were trimmed by 5 bases and 3 bases, with 4 bases remaining between them. CDR3 sequence reads: CAISTKETQYF. As DNA, the CDR3 is TGTGCCATCAGTACAAAAGAGACCCAGTACTTC.

The chain combines TRBV25-1 with TRBJ2-5, with TRBD2 identical over 12 bases. Trimming cost V 1 base and J 4 bases; bases outside gene matches: 7. The V gene's germline CDR1 is MGHDK and CDR2 SYGVNS. The CDR3 contains 17 residues. DNA for the CDR3: TGTGCCAGCAGTGAATGGGACTCGGGACTAGCGGGAGAGACCCAGTACTTC. Encoded protein: CASSEWDSGLAGETQYF.

A single count supports this clone. The rearrangement joins TRBV11-3 to TRBJ2-1; the D is unclear. The CDR3 runs to 15 residues. From germline, CDR1 is SGHNT and CDR2 YENEEA. Trimming cost V 5 bases and J 7 bases, with 18 bases left between them. This CDR3 reads CASSTTSVHGNEQFF. The CDR3 DNA follows: TGTGCCAGCAGCACCACGAGCGTACACGGAAATGAGCAGTTCTTC.

V gene TRBV5-4 combines with J gene TRBJ2-7; a weak D match, TRBD1 (5 bases). The germline gives CDR1 SGHNT, CDR2 YYREEE (reference sequence). V lost 4 bases and J lost 0, with 14 bases in between. There are 15 residues in the CDR3. The CDR3 DNA is TGTGCCAGCAGCGGGAATGGGGCTCTCTCCTACGAGCAGTACTTC. It is translated as CASSGNGALSYEQYF.

The J gene is TRBJ1-4, the V gene TRBV5-6, with 8 bases that match TRBD1. CDR3 length: 16 amino acids. Germline values: CDR1 SGHDT, CDR2 YYEEEE. The junction had 4 bases not matched to a gene; V was cut back by 2 bases and J by 1 base. In nucleotides, the CDR3 is TGTGCCAGCAGCTTCCAGGGGGCCGTAACTAATGAAAAACTGTTTTTT. Amino acids: CASSFQGAVTNEKLFF.

The table lists this clone with a few counts. The V and J genes are TRBV5-5 and TRBJ2-3; D may be TRBD2 (5 bases). V gave up 1 base and J gave up 2 bases, with 11 bases separating them. The CDR3 length is 15 residues. Germline V CDR1 and CDR2: SGHKS, YYEKEE (reference sequence). CDR3 in DNA: TGTGCCAGCAGCTTGTTGCCTAGCCACACAGATACGCAGTATTTT. Protein sequence: CASSLLPSHTDTQYF.

This chain joins TRBV3-1 (or the pseudogene TRBV3-2) and TRBJ2-1; possible D gene TRBD1, 5 bases. Trimming removed 4 bases from V and 4 bases from J, with 14 bases in between. Germline V gives CDR1 LGHDT, CDR2 YNNKEL (reference sequence). This CDR3 has 15 residues. DNA for the CDR3: TGTGCCAGCAGCCCCGAGACAGACGGATACAATGAGCAGTTCTTC. Translating it yields CASSPETDGYNEQFF.